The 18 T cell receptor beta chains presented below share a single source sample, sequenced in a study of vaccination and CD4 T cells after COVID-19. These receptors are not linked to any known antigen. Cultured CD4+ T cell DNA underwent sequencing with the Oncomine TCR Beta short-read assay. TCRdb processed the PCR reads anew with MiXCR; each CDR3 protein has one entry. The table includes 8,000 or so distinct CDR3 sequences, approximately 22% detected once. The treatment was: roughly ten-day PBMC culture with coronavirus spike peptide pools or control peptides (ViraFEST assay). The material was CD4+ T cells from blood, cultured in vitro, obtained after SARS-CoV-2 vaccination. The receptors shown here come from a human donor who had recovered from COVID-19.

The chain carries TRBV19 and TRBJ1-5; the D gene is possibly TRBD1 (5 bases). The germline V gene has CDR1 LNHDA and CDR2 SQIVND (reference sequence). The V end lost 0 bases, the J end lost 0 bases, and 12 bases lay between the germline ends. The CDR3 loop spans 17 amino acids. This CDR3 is CASSIDDRKYSNQPQHF. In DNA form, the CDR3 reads TGTGCCAGTAGTATAGACGACAGAAAGTATAGCAATCAGCCCCAGCATTTT.

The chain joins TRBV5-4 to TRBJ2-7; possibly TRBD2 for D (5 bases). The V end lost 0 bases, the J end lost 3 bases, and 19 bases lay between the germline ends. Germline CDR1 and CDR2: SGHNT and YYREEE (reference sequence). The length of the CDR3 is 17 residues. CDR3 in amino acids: CASSLAGVRDRVYEQYF. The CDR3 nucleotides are TGTGCCAGCAGCTTGGCCGGGGTCCGGGATCGGGTCTACGAGCAGTACTTC.

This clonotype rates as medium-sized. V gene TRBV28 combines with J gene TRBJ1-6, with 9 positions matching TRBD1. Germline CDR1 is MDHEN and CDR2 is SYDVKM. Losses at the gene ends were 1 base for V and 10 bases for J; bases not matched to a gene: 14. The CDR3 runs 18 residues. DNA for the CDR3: TGTGCCAGCAGTTTATTGACCTTCGACAGGGGGTTATACTCACCCCTCCACTTT. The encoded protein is CASSLLTFDRGLYSPLHF.

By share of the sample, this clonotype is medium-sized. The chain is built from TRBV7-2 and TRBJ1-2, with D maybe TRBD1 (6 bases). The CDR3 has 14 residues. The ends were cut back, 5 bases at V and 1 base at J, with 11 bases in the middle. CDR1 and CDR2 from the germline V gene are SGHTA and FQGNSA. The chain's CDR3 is CASSTTGLNYGYTF. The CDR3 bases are TGTGCCAGCAGCACAACAGGGCTTAACTATGGCTACACCTTC.

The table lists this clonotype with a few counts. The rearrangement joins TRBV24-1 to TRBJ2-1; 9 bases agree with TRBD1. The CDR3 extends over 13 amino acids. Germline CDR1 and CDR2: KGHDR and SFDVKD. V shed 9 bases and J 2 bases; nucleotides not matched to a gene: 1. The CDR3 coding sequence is TGTGCCACCGGACAGGGGACCTACAATGAGCAGTTCTTC. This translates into CATGQGTYNEQFF.

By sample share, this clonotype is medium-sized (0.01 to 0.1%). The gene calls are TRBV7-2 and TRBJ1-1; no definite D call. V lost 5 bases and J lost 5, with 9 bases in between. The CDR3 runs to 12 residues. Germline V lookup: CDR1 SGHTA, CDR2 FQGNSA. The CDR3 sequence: CASSPIRTEAFF. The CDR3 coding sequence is TGTGCCAGCAGCCCCATACGGACTGAAGCTTTCTTT.

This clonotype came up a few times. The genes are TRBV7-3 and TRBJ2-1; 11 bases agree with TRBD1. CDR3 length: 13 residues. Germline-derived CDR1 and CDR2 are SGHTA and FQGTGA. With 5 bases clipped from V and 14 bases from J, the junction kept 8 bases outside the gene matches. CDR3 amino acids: CASSPGQGVGKFF. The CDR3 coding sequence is TGTGCCAGCAGCCCGGGACAGGGGGTCGGGAAGTTCTTC.

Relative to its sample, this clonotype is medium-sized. The CDR3 coding sequence is TGTGCCAGCAGCGGACCCGTAGGGGGGAGTCGCGATTCACCCCTCCACTTT. It specifies CASSGPVGGSRDSPLHF. This rearrangement joins TRBV5-4 to TRBJ1-6; a possible D gene is TRBD1 (6 bases). V dropped 4 bases and J dropped 8 bases, with 22 bases sitting between them. Germline assignment: CDR1 SGHNT and CDR2 YYREEE (reference sequence). The CDR3 runs to 17 residues.

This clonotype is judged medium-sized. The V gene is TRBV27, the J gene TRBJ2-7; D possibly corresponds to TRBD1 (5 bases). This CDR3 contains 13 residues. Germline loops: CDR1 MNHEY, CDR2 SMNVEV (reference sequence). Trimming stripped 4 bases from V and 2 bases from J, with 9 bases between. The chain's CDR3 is CASSWQGPYEQYF. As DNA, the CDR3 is TGTGCCAGCAGTTGGCAGGGCCCCTACGAGCAGTACTTC.

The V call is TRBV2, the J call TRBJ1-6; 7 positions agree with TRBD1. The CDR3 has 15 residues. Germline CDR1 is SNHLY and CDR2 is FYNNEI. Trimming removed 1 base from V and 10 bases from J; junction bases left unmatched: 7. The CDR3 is CASSEGRQGGSPLHF. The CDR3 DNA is TGTGCCAGCAGTGAAGGGAGACAGGGTGGATCACCCCTCCACTTT.

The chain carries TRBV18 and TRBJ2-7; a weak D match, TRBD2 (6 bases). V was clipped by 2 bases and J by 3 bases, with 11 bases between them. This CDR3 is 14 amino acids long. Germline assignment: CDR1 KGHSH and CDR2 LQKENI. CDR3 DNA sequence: TGTGCCAGCTCACCAGATACCGGGGGCTACGAGCAGTACTTC. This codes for CASSPDTGGYEQYF.

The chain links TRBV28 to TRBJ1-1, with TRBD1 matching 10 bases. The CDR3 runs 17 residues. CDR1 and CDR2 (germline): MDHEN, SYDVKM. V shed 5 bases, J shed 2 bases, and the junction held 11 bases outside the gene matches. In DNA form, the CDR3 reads TGTGCCAGCAGTCCCTACCGACAGGGGGCTGTTAACACTGAAGCTTTCTTT. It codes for CASSPYRQGAVNTEAFF.

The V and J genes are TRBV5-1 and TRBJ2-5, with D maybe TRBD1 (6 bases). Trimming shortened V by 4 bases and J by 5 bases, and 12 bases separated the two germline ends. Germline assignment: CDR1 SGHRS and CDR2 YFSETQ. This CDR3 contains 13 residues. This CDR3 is CASSQGSGETQYF. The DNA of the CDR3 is TGCGCCAGCAGCCAGGGGTCGGGGGAGACCCAGTACTTC.

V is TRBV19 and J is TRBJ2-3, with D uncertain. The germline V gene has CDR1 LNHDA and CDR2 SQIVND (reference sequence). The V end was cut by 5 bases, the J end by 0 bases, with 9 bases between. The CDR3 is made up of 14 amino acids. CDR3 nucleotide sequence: TGTGCCAGTAGTCCGACCCACAGCACAGATACGCAGTATTTT. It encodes CASSPTHSTDTQYF.

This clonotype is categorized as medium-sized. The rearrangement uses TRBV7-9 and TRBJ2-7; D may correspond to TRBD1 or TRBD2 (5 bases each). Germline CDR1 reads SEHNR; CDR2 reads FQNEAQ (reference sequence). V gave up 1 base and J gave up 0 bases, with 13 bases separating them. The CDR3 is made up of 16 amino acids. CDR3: CASSLGAGTASYEQYF. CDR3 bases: TGTGCCAGCAGCTTAGGGGCTGGGACGGCCTCCTACGAGCAGTACTTC.

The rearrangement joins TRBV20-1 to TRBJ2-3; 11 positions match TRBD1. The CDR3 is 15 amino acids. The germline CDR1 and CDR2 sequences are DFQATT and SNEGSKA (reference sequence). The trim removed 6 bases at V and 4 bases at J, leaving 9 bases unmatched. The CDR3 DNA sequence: TGCAGTGCCCTACCGGGACAGGGGGGAGCAGATACGCAGTATTTT. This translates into CSALPGQGGADTQYF.

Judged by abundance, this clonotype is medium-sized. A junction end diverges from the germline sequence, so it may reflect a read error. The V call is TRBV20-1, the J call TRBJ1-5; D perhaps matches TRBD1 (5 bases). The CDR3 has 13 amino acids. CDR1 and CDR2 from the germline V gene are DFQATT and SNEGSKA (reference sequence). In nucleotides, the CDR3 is TGCAGTGCTAGCTCCGCGGCTACCGGGACTTATAAGTTT. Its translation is CSASSAATGTYKF.

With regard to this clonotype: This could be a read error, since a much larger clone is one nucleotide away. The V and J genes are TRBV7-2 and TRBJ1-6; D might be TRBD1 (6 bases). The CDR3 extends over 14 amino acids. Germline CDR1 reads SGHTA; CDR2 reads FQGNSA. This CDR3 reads CASNLDLGAIALHF. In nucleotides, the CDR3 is TGTGCCAGCAACTTAGATCTGGGGGCGATTGCCCTCCACTTT. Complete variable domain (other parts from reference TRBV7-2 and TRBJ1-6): GAGVSQSPSNKVTEKGKDVELRCDPISGHTALYWYRQSLGQGLEFLIYFQGNSAPDKSGLPSDRFSAERTGGSVSTLTIQRTQQEDSAVYLCASNLDLGAIALHFGNGTRLTVT.